These 10 T cell receptor beta chains came from one sample sequenced in a study of blood T cell repertoires in COVID-19. The method was immunoSEQ multiplex PCR; TCRdb's version includes in-frame clones alone and lacks a portion of them. The sample lists about 170,000 clones, roughly 90% occurring once. The sequencing sample was made of peripheral blood. These receptors were taken from a man in his sixties with acute or convalescent COVID-19.

This chain uses TRBV7-9 with TRBJ2-1; D remains unclear. This CDR3 has 14 residues. In germline, CDR1 is SEHNR, CDR2 FQNEAQ (reference sequence). The V gene lost 4 bases and the J gene lost 6 bases, with 13 bases spanning the gap. The DNA for the CDR3 is TGTGCCAGCAGCTCGACTCTCCCCCTCAATGAGCAGTTCTTC. This sequence encodes CASSSTLPLNEQFF.

The chain uses TRBV14 and TRBJ2-3; tentative D call: TRBD1 (5 bases). Trimming cost V 1 base and J 1 base, with 6 bases left between them. CDR3 length: 14 amino acids. CDR1 is SGHDN, CDR2 FVKESK, per germline. CDR3 protein: CASSQVRGTDTQYF. In DNA form, the CDR3 reads TGTGCCAGCAGCCAAGTCAGGGGCACAGATACGCAGTATTTT.

This sequence joins TRBV27 and TRBJ1-2, with TRBD1 as a possible D gene (5 bases). The CDR3 runs to 15 residues. V lost 0 bases and J 5 bases, leaving 13 bases between the germline ends. CDR1 MNHEY and CDR2 SMNVEV come from the germline V gene (reference sequence). CDR3 bases: TGTGCCAGCAGTTTATCAAGACAGAGTTATTATGGCTACACCTTC. Residues: CASSLSRQSYYGYTF.

V usage is TRBV6-5 and J usage is TRBJ2-7; the match to TRBD2 covers 10 bases. With V trimmed by 7 bases and J by 2 bases, 8 bases remained unmatched. Looked up from germline, CDR1 is MNHEY and CDR2 is SVGAGI. This CDR3 comprises 15 residues. CDR3 sequence reads: CASTGVAGGTYEQYF. The DNA of the CDR3 is TGTGCCAGCACGGGGGTAGCGGGAGGAACCTACGAGCAGTACTTC.

The V call is TRBV7-2, the J call TRBJ2-1; 8 bases are a match to TRBD1. The V gene end was trimmed by 6 bases and the J gene end by 5 bases; junction bases not matched to a gene: 9. The germline CDR1 and CDR2 sequences are SGHTA and FQGNSA. The CDR3 totals 15 residues. The CDR3, as DNA: TGTGCCAGCAGACTACAGGGGGTTACAGACAATGAGCAGTTCTTC. This translates into CASRLQGVTDNEQFF.

The rearrangement joins TRBV10-2 to TRBJ1-2, with 7 bases identical to TRBD1. Germline V gives CDR1 WSHSY, CDR2 SAAADI. The V gene end was trimmed by 6 bases and the J gene end by 4 bases; junction bases not matched to a gene: 8. The CDR3 covers 14 residues. In DNA form, the CDR3 reads TGCGCCAGCAGCGCTATGCGGACAGGCTATGGCTACACCTTC. Translation: CASSAMRTGYGYTF.

The chain carries TRBV19 and TRBJ1-2; D is perhaps TRBD1 (6 bases). In germline, CDR1 is LNHDA, CDR2 SQIVND (reference sequence). CDR3 length: 15 residues. V was shortened by 0 bases and J by 5 bases, with 13 bases between the two germline ends. The CDR3 nucleotides are TGTGCCAGTAGTATAGAAACAGGGAGGGAGTATGGCTACACCTTC. It codes for CASSIETGREYGYTF.

The chain employs TRBV18 and TRBJ2-4; the match to TRBD1 covers 11 bases. Unmatched junction bases numbered 6, after V lost 3 bases and J lost 5 bases. This CDR3 is built from 16 residues. From germline, CDR1 is KGHSH and CDR2 LQKENI. The CDR3 protein is CASSPRDRGYQNIQYF. The CDR3 DNA reads TGTGCCAGCTCACCCCGGGACAGGGGGTATCAAAACATTCAGTACTTC.

V gene TRBV19 combines with J gene TRBJ1-6, with D perhaps matching TRBD1 (5 bases). Between the trimmed V and J ends, which lost 3 bases and 8 bases, there was a span of 8 bases. The CDR3 extends over 13 amino acids. Per germline, CDR1 LNHDA and CDR2 SQIVND (reference sequence). The CDR3 here is CASSIPGDSPLHF. DNA for the CDR3: TGTGCCAGTAGTATTCCGGGGGATTCACCCCTCCACTTT.

The V call is TRBV6-1, the J call TRBJ1-2; tentative D call: TRBD1 (5 bases). This CDR3 spans 15 amino acids. The V end lost 3 bases, the J end lost 0 bases, and 11 bases lay between the germline ends. The germline CDR1 and CDR2 sequences are MNHNS and SASEGT. The DNA for the CDR3 is TGTGCCAGCAGTGAGCAACCAGGGACTAACTATGGCTACACCTTC. It is translated as CASSEQPGTNYGYTF.